This T cell receptor beta chain was obtained from a study of graft-versus-host responses after intestinal transplantation. This CDR3 region has 15 residues. Germline CDR1 and CDR2: KGHSH and LQKENI. The V and J ends lost 6 bases and 0 bases, in that order; junction bases with no gene match: 4. Clones were read by immunoSEQ multiplex PCR, and TCRdb kept only the in-frame ones, dropping some. Here the sample spans roughly 100,000 clones, 87% being singletons. A note on this clone: Its antigen is still unknown.

The sample was unstimulated CD4+ T cells sorted from spleen or lymph node cells, taken before intestinal transplant. The sequence was obtained from a human donor who received an intestinal transplant. The chain links TRBV18 to TRBJ2-3; 9 positions agree with TRBD1. DNA for the CDR3: TGTGCCAGCTCTCACAGGGGGCTAAGCACAGATACGCAGTATTTT. Amino acids: CASSHRGLSTDTQYF.